The clone carrying this T cell receptor (beta chain) showed up just a few times. The target antigen is unknown. This CDR3 is built from 14 residues. The germline V gene has CDR1 DFQATT and CDR2 SNEGSKA (reference sequence). Trimming left V 4 bases short and J 8 bases short, with 20 bases between. This sample is drawn from a study of T-cell memory formation after mild COVID-19. The wider study: For the most part, TCR clusters were specific to one donor. Findings and caveats of the study: Unconfirmed was the SARS-CoV-2 specificity of second-wave clones that peaked on day 37.

TCRdb redid the calling of the 5' RACE reads with MiXCR, one entry per CDR3 protein. The top ten hold about 8.1% of the sample, which has 550,000 to 600,000 distinct CDR3 sequences, 15% to 20% seen once. The clonotype was recovered from an adult woman who had mild COVID-19 (a few samples of this study predate the infection). Cell type and time point are not known. The sample taken for sequencing was PBMCs or a T cell subset sorted from them (not recorded which). This chain uses TRBV20-1 with TRBJ1-2; no definite D call. The CDR3 DNA reads TGCAGTGCTACAGAAACGGCCCTAGTAGGGGGCTACACCTTC. It encodes CSATETALVGGYTF.